The 4 T cell receptor beta chains reported below all come from one sample, sequenced in a study of human thymus T cells. This table comes from immunoSEQ multiplex PCR, and its TCRdb copy is limited to in-frame clones, with some not included. Here the sample spans 40,000 to 55,000 clones, approximately 95% being singletons. Sequencing was done on a sample of blood. These receptors all come from a boy younger than two with a congenital heart defect but otherwise immunologically healthy.

The chain carries TRBV9 and TRBJ2-2, with no clear D. The CDR3 extends over 16 amino acids. CDR1 SGDLS and CDR2 YYNGEE come from the germline V gene. Trimming cost V 1 base and J 2 bases, with 12 bases left between them. CDR3 residues: CASSVLGRVNTGELFF. DNA for the CDR3: TGTGCCAGCAGCGTACTAGGTCGGGTAAACACCGGGGAGCTGTTTTTT.

The genes are TRBV4-3 and TRBJ2-3; TRBD2 matches at 12 bases. Germline loops: CDR1 LGHNA, CDR2 YSLEER. This CDR3 spans 16 amino acids. V was clipped by 1 base and J by 1 base; unmatched bases: 0. The DNA of the CDR3 is TGCGCCAGCAGCCAAGGGACTAGCGGGGGCACAGATACGCAGTATTTT. Protein: CASSQGTSGGTDTQYF.

This chain uses TRBV6-4 with TRBJ1-6; D is uncertain. CDR1 and CDR2 from the germline V gene are MRHNA and SNTAGT. Trimming cost V 8 bases and J 4 bases, with 12 bases left between them. The CDR3 totals 14 residues. CDR3 sequence (DNA): TGTGCCAGCTCTCAAGGGCCTTATAATTCACCCCTCCACTTT. It yields the protein CASSQGPYNSPLHF.

The sample holds one count of this clone. The J gene is TRBJ2-7, the V gene TRBV23-1; no reliable D call. TRBV23-1 carries the ORF label, with uncertain function. Deletions cut 0 bases from V and 0 bases from J, with 12 bases between. This CDR3 is 16 amino acids long. In nucleotides, the CDR3 is TGCGCCAGCAGTCAATCTCTTACTTGCAGCTCCTACGAGCAGTACTTC. It is translated as CASSQSLTCSSYEQYF.